A single TCR beta chain is shown here with its context. This sample stems from a study of T cell clonotyping in hematopoietic cell transplantation. The germline gives CDR1 LNHDA, CDR2 SQIVND (reference sequence). The V gene lost 7 bases and the J gene lost 3 bases, with 24 bases spanning the gap. CDR3 length: 17 amino acids. This table comes from immunoSEQ multiplex PCR, and its TCRdb copy is limited to in-frame clones, with some not included. Here the sample spans about 36,000 clones, 88% being singletons. Sample: peripheral blood mononuclear cells. V is TRBV19 and J is TRBJ1-1; TRBD1 is a possible D gene (6 bases). The TCR sequence derives from a woman in her thirties or forties in good health. Some clones in this sample may be carry-over from other donors' samples. In nucleotides, the CDR3 is TGTGCCAGTAACTCGATCAGGGGAGGGGAGAGAGACACTGAAGCTTTCTTT. Translated, it gives CASNSIRGGERDTEAFF.